The 25 T cell receptor beta chains given below trace back to one sample, sequenced in a study of shared clonotypes between healthy human individuals. The table came from immunoSEQ multiplex PCR; TCRdb's copy has only in-frame clones and leaves some out. The table has roughly 2,500,000 clones, approximately 93% seen once. The sample taken for sequencing was naive CD4+ T cells from PBMCs. Subset in this sample: CD45RA+ positively selected. The receptors derive from a man aged 18 to 30 in good health. Some clones in this sample may be carry-over from other donors' samples.

A note on this clone: Other DNA sequences within the sample encode an identical CDR3. The genes are TRBV5-6 and TRBJ2-3; 12 nucleotides agree with TRBD2. The trim removed 3 bases at V and 0 bases at J, leaving 2 bases unmatched. The CDR3 length is 16 residues. Germline assignment: CDR1 SGHDT and CDR2 YYEEEE. The DNA for the CDR3 is TGTGCCAGCAGCTCCGGGACTAGCGGGAGCACAGATACGCAGTATTTT. Residues: CASSSGTSGSTDTQYF.

The genes are TRBV19 and TRBJ2-7, with a tentative D call TRBD1 (6 bases). Germline CDR1 LNHDA, CDR2 SQIVND (reference sequence). V was pared by 0 bases and J by 5 bases, with 8 bases between. The CDR3 loop spans 13 amino acids. The CDR3 spells CASSIEGANEQYF. The CDR3 bases are TGTGCCAGTAGTATAGAGGGGGCAAACGAGCAGTACTTC.

The chain is built from TRBV5-6 and TRBJ1-4; 7 bases fit TRBD1. The ends lost 4 bases at V and 4 bases at J; junction bases unmatched: 7. CDR1 and CDR2 (germline): SGHDT, YYEEEE. The CDR3 extends over 15 amino acids. CDR3 nucleotide sequence: TGTGCCAGCAGCAGACCGGGACAGAGTAATGAAAAACTGTTTTTT. Translation: CASSRPGQSNEKLFF.

In this sample, this clone turned up once. The V and J genes are TRBV7-9 and TRBJ2-7; D unclear. With 5 bases removed from V and 2 bases from J, the gap between germline ends came to 13 bases. Germline CDR1 SEHNR, CDR2 FQNEAQ (reference sequence). The length of the CDR3 is 14 residues. CDR3 region: CASSTPTKTYEQYF. The CDR3 DNA follows: TGTGCCAGCAGCACCCCGACAAAGACCTACGAGCAGTACTTC.

The chain links TRBV28 to TRBJ2-6, with unresolved D. This CDR3 spans 15 amino acids. The germline V gene has CDR1 MDHEN and CDR2 SYDVKM. V shed 7 bases and J shed 0 bases, with 10 bases lying between them. The CDR3 here is CASTPPSSGANVLTF. In DNA form, the CDR3 reads TGTGCCAGCACCCCTCCCTCCTCTGGGGCCAACGTCCTGACTTTC.

This sequence joins TRBV5-4 and TRBJ2-5; perhaps D is TRBD1 or TRBD2 (5 bases each). This CDR3 has 14 residues. CDR1 and CDR2 (germline): SGHNT, YYREEE (reference sequence). Trimming shortened V by 3 bases and J by 5 bases, and 14 bases separated the two germline ends. CDR3: CASSSGKGLETQYF. CDR3 sequence (DNA): TGTGCCAGCAGCTCCGGGAAGGGGCTGGAGACCCAGTACTTC. The full variable domain, with the rest looked up from reference TRBV5-4 and TRBJ2-5, is ETGVTQSPTHLIKTRGQQVTLRCSSQSGHNTVSWYQQALGQGPQFIFQYYREEENGRGNFPPRFSGLQFPNYSSELNVNALELDDSALYLCASSSGKGLETQYFGPGTRLLVL.

The chain has TRBV5-1 and TRBJ2-7; 8 bases match TRBD1. Germline CDR1 and CDR2: SGHRS and YFSETQ. With V trimmed by 0 bases and J by 7 bases, 12 bases remained unmatched. The CDR3 sequence is 16 residues long. The CDR3 loop is CASSLDTNRGSGEQYF. DNA of the CDR3: TGCGCCAGCAGCTTGGACACGAACAGGGGGTCGGGGGAGCAGTACTTC.

The chain employs TRBV4-3 and TRBJ2-2; unclear D gene. V lost 4 bases, J lost 0 bases, and 9 bases lay in between. This CDR3 spans 15 amino acids. Germline CDR1 and CDR2: LGHNA and YSLEER. The CDR3, as DNA: TGCGCCAGCAGCCTTCGACGCACGAACACCGGGGAGCTGTTTTTT. Its protein product is CASSLRRTNTGELFF.

J is TRBJ2-5 and V is TRBV5-1; D tentatively fits TRBD1 or TRBD2 (5 bases each). The V and J ends lost 4 bases and 2 bases respectively, with 15 bases between them. The germline CDR1 and CDR2 sequences are SGHRS and YFSETQ. The CDR3 sequence is 15 residues long. This CDR3 is CASSRGPPQQETQYF. The CDR3 bases are TGCGCCAGCAGCCGGGGACCTCCTCAGCAAGAGACCCAGTACTTC.

This chain uses TRBV7-2 with TRBJ1-2; 9 nucleotides line up with TRBD1. The V gene end was trimmed by 5 bases and the J gene end by 8 bases; junction bases not matched to a gene: 15. Germline CDR1 is SGHTA and CDR2 is FQGNSA. The CDR3 covers 16 residues. CDR3 nucleotide sequence: TGTGCCAGCAGCGCCCACCAACAGGGGGCGGGGGTCGGCTACACCTTC. Translating it yields CASSAHQQGAGVGYTF. The full variable domain, in which reference TRBV7-2 and TRBJ1-2 provide the parts outside the CDR3, is GAGVSQSPSNKVTEKGKDVELRCDPISGHTALYWYRQSLGQGLEFLIYFQGNSAPDKSGLPSDRFSAERTGGSVSTLTIQRTQQEDSAVYLCASSAHQQGAGVGYTFGSGTRLTVV.

The chain couples TRBV6-1 to TRBJ1-4; TRBD1 matches at 10 bases. V was pared by 2 bases and J by 0 bases, with 9 bases of the junction left unmatched. Germline V gene data show CDR1 as MNHNS and CDR2 as SASEGT. The CDR3 length is 19 residues. The CDR3 region has the DNA TGTGCCAGCAGTGAAAGATTTTGGACAGGGGGTTCAACTAATGAAAAACTGTTTTTT. Protein sequence: CASSERFWTGGSTNEKLFF.

This chain uses TRBV5-1 with TRBJ2-3; D uncertain. The CDR3 sequence is 16 residues long. Deletions cut 0 bases from V and 0 bases from J, with 11 bases between. Germline V gives CDR1 SGHRS, CDR2 YFSETQ. Here the CDR3 DNA reads TGCGCCAGCAGCTTGGAAGGACGAAGGAGCACAGATACGCAGTATTTT. Amino acids: CASSLEGRRSTDTQYF. Full variable domain (rest looked up from reference TRBV5-1 and TRBJ2-3): KAGVTQTPRYLIKTRGQQVTLSCSPISGHRSVSWYQQTPGQGLQFLFEYFSETQRNKGNFPGRFSGRQFSNSRSEMNVSTLELGDSALYLCASSLEGRRSTDTQYFGPGTRLTVL.

A few counts support this clone. The J gene is TRBJ1-4, the V gene TRBV7-9; maybe TRBD1 (5 bases). The length of the CDR3 is 18 residues. Trimming stripped 5 bases from V and 3 bases from J, with 22 bases between. Germline CDR1 SEHNR, CDR2 FQNEAQ (reference sequence). The CDR3 nucleotides read TGTGCCAGCAGCCCCCGACGGACGTCAAGGGGAGCTAATGAAAAACTGTTTTTT. Translation: CASSPRRTSRGANEKLFF. The entire variable domain, with the rest obtained from reference TRBV7-9 and TRBJ1-4, is as follows: DTGVSQNPRHKITKRGQNVTFRCDPISEHNRLYWYRQTLGQGPEFLTYFQNEAQLEKSRLLSDRFSAERPKGSFSTLEIQRTEQGDSAMYLCASSPRRTSRGANEKLFFGSGTQLSVL.

V gene TRBV6-1 combines with J gene TRBJ2-7; D not resolved. This CDR3 spans 13 amino acids. The V gene's germline CDR1 is MNHNS and CDR2 SASEGT. Trimming left V 6 bases short and J 3 bases short, with 12 bases between. The CDR3 DNA is TGTGCCAGCAGACGCTCCCCCCTCTACGAGCAGTACTTC. This translates into CASRRSPLYEQYF.

The genes are TRBV29-1 and TRBJ1-1; D not certain. CDR3 length: 15 amino acids. The germline V and J ends were trimmed by 1 base and 4 bases, with 16 bases remaining between them. The V gene's germline CDR1 is SQVTM and CDR2 ANQGSEA. This CDR3 is CSVEGLGMGGTEAFF. CDR3 sequence (DNA): TGCAGCGTTGAAGGGTTGGGGATGGGTGGCACTGAAGCTTTCTTT.

This chain joins TRBV28 and TRBJ1-3; 7 nucleotides match TRBD1. The J segment lost 4 bases and the V segment lost 6 bases, leaving 9 bases of the junction unmatched. The CDR3 loop spans 15 amino acids. The germline V gene has CDR1 MDHEN and CDR2 SYDVKM. The CDR3 sequence is CASSYDRVRGNTIYF. The CDR3 DNA reads TGTGCCAGCAGCTATGACAGGGTCAGAGGAAACACCATATATTTT.

The V call is TRBV28, the J call TRBJ1-2; D ambiguous. Trimming cost V 11 bases and J 5 bases, with 15 bases left between them. This CDR3 is 12 amino acids long. Germline V gene lookup returns CDR1 MDHEN and CDR2 SYDVKM. The CDR3 sequence is CACLSVKYGYTF. The CDR3 DNA follows: TGTGCCTGTTTGTCGGTGAAATATGGCTACACCTTC.

In the case of this clone: The identical CDR3 is also encoded by other nucleotide sequences in the sample. The chain uses TRBV5-1 and TRBJ1-6; 9 bases match TRBD1. The CDR3 contains 14 residues. The germline gives CDR1 SGHRS, CDR2 YFSETQ. V gave up 2 bases and J gave up 7 bases; unmatched junction bases: 1. The CDR3 reads CASSLQGANSPLHF. The CDR3 DNA is TGCGCCAGCAGCTTACAGGGGGCGAATTCACCCCTCCACTTT.

This clone was observed once. This chain links TRBV19 with TRBJ1-1; the D is unclear. V was shortened by 5 bases and J by 4 bases, with 23 bases between the two germline ends. Germline-derived CDR1 and CDR2 are LNHDA and SQIVND (reference sequence). There are 17 residues in the CDR3. The CDR3 region is CASSPPMISGLPTEAFF. DNA of the CDR3: TGTGCCAGTAGTCCACCTATGATTAGCGGTTTACCCACTGAAGCTTTCTTT. Looking up the rest from reference TRBV19 and TRBJ1-1 gives the full variable domain: DGGITQSPKYLFRKEGQNVTLSCEQNLNHDAMYWYRQDPGQGLRLIYYSQIVNDFQKGDIAEGYSVSREKKESFPLTVTSAQKNPTAFYLCASSPPMISGLPTEAFFGQGTRLTVV.

The chain links TRBV19 to TRBJ1-4; D ambiguous. The germline CDR1 and CDR2 sequences are LNHDA and SQIVND (reference sequence). The germline V and J ends were trimmed by 7 bases and 10 bases, with 7 bases remaining between them. This CDR3 has 10 amino acids. The DNA of the CDR3 is TGTGCCAGTAACCCGGGAAAACTGTTTTTT. This gives the protein CASNPGKLFF.

The chain carries TRBV5-1 and TRBJ1-1; tentatively, D is TRBD1 (5 bases). The CDR3 sequence is 17 residues long. V was clipped by 6 bases and J by 1 base, with 22 bases between them. Germline V lookup: CDR1 SGHRS, CDR2 YFSETQ. The CDR3 here is CASTPSSYTGRNTEAFF. CDR3 in DNA: TGCGCCAGCACCCCCAGTTCTTACACGGGACGGAACACTGAAGCTTTCTTT.

The chain combines TRBV9 with TRBJ2-2; 12 bases match TRBD2. The V and J ends lost 0 bases and 7 bases, in that order; junction bases with no gene match: 1. Looked up from germline, CDR1 is SGDLS and CDR2 is YYNGEE. The CDR3 totals 15 residues. The CDR3 is CASSVGTSGNGELFF. Written as DNA, the CDR3 is TGTGCCAGCAGCGTAGGGACTAGCGGGAACGGGGAGCTGTTTTTT.

This chain joins TRBV7-2 and TRBJ2-5; TRBD2 matches at 10 bases. V gave up 0 bases and J gave up 0 bases; unmatched junction bases: 13. This CDR3 comprises 20 residues. Germline V gene data show CDR1 as SGHTA and CDR2 as FQGNSA. The CDR3 loop reads CASSLAVDFTAGGDQETQYF. The CDR3 DNA reads as TGTGCCAGCAGCTTAGCAGTAGATTTTACAGCGGGGGGGGACCAAGAGACCCAGTACTTC.

CDR3 nucleotides: TGTGCCAGCAGCCTTCCGACAGTCTACGAGCAGTACTTC. Amino acid sequence: CASSLPTVYEQYF. This sequence joins TRBV11-2 and TRBJ2-7; D is perhaps TRBD1 (5 bases). This CDR3 contains 13 residues. Germline-derived CDR1 and CDR2 are SGHAT and FQNNGV. V was shortened by 5 bases and J by 3 bases, with 11 bases between the two germline ends.

J is TRBJ2-2 and V is TRBV5-1, with TRBD1 identical over 7 bases. The CDR3 sequence is 15 residues long. Germline CDR1 SGHRS, CDR2 YFSETQ. V was clipped by 2 bases and J by 4 bases; unmatched bases: 5. The CDR3 nucleotides read TGCGCCAGCAGCTTTGCGGCAGGGGGCACCGGGGAGCTGTTTTTT. Protein sequence: CASSFAAGGTGELFF.